The 15 T cell receptor beta chains presented below share a single source sample, sequenced in a study of regulatory T cells in long-lasting Graves disease. Investigators prepared the TCR beta libraries by applying iRepertoire HTBI primers and Arm-PCR of CDR3 regions. TCRdb passed the multiplex PCR reads through MiXCR, listing each CDR3 protein once. The sample has some 330,000 distinct CDR3 sequences, approximately 12% seen once. The time point was: newly diagnosed GD, antithyroid drugs for less than 3 months. PBMC-derived RNA was used for the TCR library. The same specimen was also included in a second study, on T cells in Graves' hyperthyroidism and ophthalmopathy.

The specimen comprised peripheral blood mononuclear cells (PBMCs), sampled at new diagnosis, from a patient treated with antithyroid drugs. These receptors all come from a woman between 18 and 29 years old with Graves disease.

V usage is TRBV15 and J usage is TRBJ2-1, with 7 nucleotides matching TRBD2. The CDR3 runs to 18 residues. In germline, CDR1 is LNHNV, CDR2 YYDKDF (reference sequence). The junction had 8 bases not matched to a gene; V was cut back by 0 bases and J by 0 bases. The chain's CDR3 is CATSRDGAGASSYNEQFF. Here the CDR3 DNA reads TGTGCCACCAGCAGAGATGGGGCGGGAGCAAGCTCCTACAATGAGCAGTTCTTC.

On this clonotype: Since a much larger clone is just one base distant, this may be a read error. Because it lacks the conserved phenylalanine or tryptophan at the end, this CDR3 is likely a read error. This chain connects TRBV30 to TRBJ1-1; the D gene is possibly TRBD1 (5 bases). Between the trimmed V and J ends, which lost 1 base and 2 bases, there was a span of 8 bases. This CDR3 is 13 amino acids long. The germline gives CDR1 GTSNPN, CDR2 SVGIG (reference sequence). This CDR3 reads CAWSEQVNTEAFL. The CDR3 DNA reads TGTGCCTGGAGTGAACAGGTTAACACTGAAGCTTTCCTT.

V gene TRBV29-1 combines with J gene TRBJ2-5; tentatively, D is TRBD1 or TRBD2 (6 bases each). The V and J ends lost 1 base and 7 bases respectively, with 10 bases between them. CDR1 is SQVTM and CDR2 is ANQGSEA in the germline V gene. The CDR3 loop spans 12 amino acids. This CDR3 is CSVEGRGGTQYF. Here the CDR3 DNA reads TGCAGCGTTGAAGGCAGGGGAGGGACCCAGTACTTC.

This chain uses TRBV19 with TRBJ1-2, with 9 bases that match TRBD1. Germline CDR1 is LNHDA and CDR2 is SQIVND (reference sequence). With 7 bases clipped from V and 4 bases from J, the junction kept 10 bases outside the gene matches. The CDR3 runs 15 residues. The CDR3 DNA sequence: TGTGCCAGTACCAAACAGGGGGCGGCTAGCTATGGCTACACCTTC. Translation: CASTKQGAASYGYTF. Looking up the rest from reference TRBV19 and TRBJ1-2 gives the full variable domain: DGGITQSPKYLFRKEGQNVTLSCEQNLNHDAMYWYRQDPGQGLRLIYYSQIVNDFQKGDIAEGYSVSREKKESFPLTVTSAQKNPTAFYLCASTKQGAASYGYTFGSGTRLTVV.

This clonotype was counted ten times or more. The rearrangement links TRBV30 to TRBJ1-2; 7 bases align to TRBD1. CDR3 size: 14 residues. Germline CDR1 is GTSNPN and CDR2 is SVGIG (reference sequence). V was clipped by 6 bases and J by 2 bases; unmatched bases: 9. Here the CDR3 reads CACDREAVNYGYTF. CDR3 sequence (DNA): TGTGCCTGCGACAGGGAAGCGGTAAACTATGGCTACACCTTC.

There are many counts of this clonotype. The V call is TRBV7-8, the J call TRBJ1-1; 9 bases are shared with TRBD1. The trim removed 5 bases at V and 1 base at J, leaving 14 bases unmatched. CDR1 and CDR2 (germline): SGHVS, FQNEAQ. This CDR3 region has 18 residues. CDR3 DNA sequence: TGTGCCAGCAGCCCACCCCCGGGACAGGGAAACGCGAACACTGAAGCTTTCTTT. Translated, it gives CASSPPPGQGNANTEAFF.

This chain links TRBV2 with TRBJ2-1; TRBD2 aligns across 10 bases. The CDR3 length is 16 residues. The V and J ends lost 7 bases and 3 bases, in that order; junction bases with no gene match: 9. CDR1 SNHLY and CDR2 FYNNEI come from the germline V gene. Here the CDR3 DNA reads TGTGCCAGCACCCCAGGTTCTAGCGGGAGCTACAATGAGCAGTTCTTC. Protein: CASTPGSSGSYNEQFF.

This clonotype was seen many times. The chain uses TRBV7-8 and TRBJ2-2, with 8 bases matching TRBD1. CDR1 is SGHVS and CDR2 is FQNEAQ in the germline V gene. With 1 base clipped from V and 5 bases from J, the junction kept 3 bases outside the gene matches. The CDR3 has 15 amino acids. In DNA form, the CDR3 reads TGTGCCAGCAGCTTAGGGACAGGGAAGACCGGGGAGCTGTTTTTT. Translated, it gives CASSLGTGKTGELFF.

This clonotype was observed at least ten times. The chain carries TRBV7-9 and TRBJ1-1; TRBD1 might be the D (6 bases). This CDR3 spans 13 amino acids. The germline CDR1 and CDR2 sequences are SEHNR and FQNEAQ (reference sequence). Trimming shortened V by 3 bases and J by 6 bases, and 11 bases separated the two germline ends. In DNA, the CDR3 is TGTGCCAGCAGCTTTACAGGGTGGGCTGAAGCTTTCTTT. Translated: CASSFTGWAEAFF.

This rearrangement joins TRBV6-5 to TRBJ2-3, with 7 nucleotides matching TRBD2. With V trimmed by 2 bases and J by 1 base, 3 bases remained unmatched. The germline CDR1 and CDR2 sequences are MNHEY and SVGAGI. The length of the CDR3 is 15 residues. The DNA for the CDR3 is TGTGCCAGCAGTTACCCCAGCGGGGGCACAGATACGCAGTATTTT. Its translation: CASSYPSGGTDTQYF.

This chain connects TRBV20-1 to TRBJ1-3; D gene unclear. Germline lookup yields CDR1 DFQATT and CDR2 SNEGSKA (reference sequence). The V and J ends lost 3 bases and 1 base respectively, with 10 bases between them. CDR3 length: 14 amino acids. Here the CDR3 reads CSARGTKSGNTIYF. The CDR3 DNA reads as TGCAGTGCTAGGGGAACCAAATCTGGAAACACCATATATTTT.

Note on this clonotype: This may arise from a read error, as a much more abundant clone is one base away. The V and J genes are TRBV3-1 and TRBJ1-4; D call uncertain. Germline assignment: CDR1 LGHDT and CDR2 YNNKEL (reference sequence). The V end was cut by 4 bases, the J end by 5 bases, with 23 bases between. This CDR3 is built from 18 residues. The CDR3 loop is CASSPWGNPVRPNEKLFF. In DNA form, the CDR3 reads TGTGCCAGCAGCCCCTGGGGTAACCCTGTTCGGCCAAATGAAAAACTGTTTTTT.

The table lists this clonotype with many counts. This sequence joins TRBV28 and TRBJ1-4; D is unclear. CDR3 length: 14 residues. The V end was cut by 0 bases, the J end by 3 bases, with 5 bases between. The V gene's germline CDR1 is MDHEN and CDR2 SYDVKM. Written as DNA, the CDR3 is TGTGCCAGCAGTTTATGGGAGGCTAATGAAAAACTGTTTTTT. Protein product: CASSLWEANEKLFF.

This clonotype appeared a few times. This sequence joins TRBV20-1 and TRBJ1-2, with D possibly matching TRBD1 (5 bases). The germline gives CDR1 DFQATT, CDR2 SNEGSKA (reference sequence). CDR3 size: 13 residues. V dropped 6 bases and J dropped 4 bases, with 15 bases sitting between them. CDR3 loop: CSAWPGTAYGYTF. The CDR3, as DNA: TGCAGTGCGTGGCCCGGGACTGCCTATGGCTACACCTTC.

This clonotype was observed many times. The chain links TRBV12-3 or TRBV12-4 to TRBJ1-6, with a possible D match to TRBD1 (6 bases). This CDR3 spans 12 amino acids. The V end lost 3 bases, the J end lost 10 bases, and 7 bases lay between the germline ends. CDR3 coding DNA: TGTGCCAGCAGTTTCGACAGGTCACCCCTCCACTTT. This sequence encodes CASSFDRSPLHF.